The T cell receptor beta chain described here comes from a study of response to subunit inactivated influenza vaccine. This clonotype was seen only a few times. Its specificity is not known. TCRdb passed the RT-PCR reads through MiXCR, listing each CDR3 protein once. The sample records fewer than 700,000 distinct CDR3 sequences, over 10% being singletons. Germline CDR1 is SGHTA and CDR2 is FQGNSA. V was trimmed by 3 bases and J by 5 bases, leaving 13 bases between them. The CDR3 runs 14 residues. Study outcomes and limitations: Authors suggested each seasonal influenza vaccination recruits few new T cells.

The V gene is TRBV7-2, the J gene TRBJ1-1, with unresolved D. This receptor was taken from a man over 45 who received an inactivated influenza vaccine. The input for sequencing was PBMCs from blood, taken roughly 46 days after vaccination. The CDR3: CASSFEHVGTEAFF. The CDR3, as DNA: TGTGCCAGCAGCTTTGAACACGTGGGGACTGAAGCTTTCTTT.